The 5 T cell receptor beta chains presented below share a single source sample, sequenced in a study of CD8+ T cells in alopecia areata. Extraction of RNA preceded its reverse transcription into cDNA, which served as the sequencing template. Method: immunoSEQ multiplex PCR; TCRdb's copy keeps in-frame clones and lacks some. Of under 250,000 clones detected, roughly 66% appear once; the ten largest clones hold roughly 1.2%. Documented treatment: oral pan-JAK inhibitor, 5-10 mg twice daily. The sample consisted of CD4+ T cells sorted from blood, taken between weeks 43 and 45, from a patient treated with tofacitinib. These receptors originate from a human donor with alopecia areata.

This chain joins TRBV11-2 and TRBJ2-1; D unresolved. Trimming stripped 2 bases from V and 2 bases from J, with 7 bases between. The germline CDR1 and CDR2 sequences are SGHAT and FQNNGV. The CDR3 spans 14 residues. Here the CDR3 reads CASSLSPTYNEQFF. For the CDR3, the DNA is TGTGCCAGCAGCTTAAGCCCGACCTACAATGAGCAGTTCTTC.

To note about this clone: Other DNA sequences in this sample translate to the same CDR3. CDR3 residues: CSVGAGLNQPQHF. The CDR3 bases are TGCAGCGTTGGGGCAGGTCTCAATCAGCCCCAGCATTTT. The rearrangement uses TRBV29-1 and TRBJ1-5; no clear D gene. This CDR3 region has 13 residues. V was pared by 4 bases and J by 3 bases, with 10 bases between. Germline values: CDR1 SQVTM, CDR2 ANQGSEA.

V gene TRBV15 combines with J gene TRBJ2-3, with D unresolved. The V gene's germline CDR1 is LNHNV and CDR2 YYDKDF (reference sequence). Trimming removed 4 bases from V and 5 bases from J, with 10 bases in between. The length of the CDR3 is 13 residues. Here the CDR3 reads CATSTRRVDTQYF. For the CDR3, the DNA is TGTGCCACCAGCACCCGACGCGTAGATACGCAGTATTTT.

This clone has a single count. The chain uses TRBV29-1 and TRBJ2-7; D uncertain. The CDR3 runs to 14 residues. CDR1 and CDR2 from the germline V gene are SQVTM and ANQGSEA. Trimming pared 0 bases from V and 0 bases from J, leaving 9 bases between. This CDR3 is CSVEDEDYSYEQYF. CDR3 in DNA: TGCAGCGTTGAAGATGAGGATTACTCCTACGAGCAGTACTTC.

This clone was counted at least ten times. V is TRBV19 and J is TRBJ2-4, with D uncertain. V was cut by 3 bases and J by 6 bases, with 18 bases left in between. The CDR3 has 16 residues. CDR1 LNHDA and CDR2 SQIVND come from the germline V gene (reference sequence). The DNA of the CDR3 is TGTGCCAGTAGTATGTTGTCTGGTCGGTCGGCAAACATTCAGTACTTC. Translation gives CASSMLSGRSANIQYF.